The 20 T cell receptor beta chains given below trace back to one sample, sequenced in a study of T cell repertoires in cytomegalovirus infection. TCRdb redid the calling of the reads with MiXCR, one entry per CDR3 protein. The sample consists of some 920,000 distinct CDR3 sequences, around 30% of them appearing once. Antigens for these TCRs are unknown. The starting material was cultured CD8+ T cells from PBMCs, obtained from culture after CMV antigen stimulation. These receptors came from a human donor in good health (CMV status not recorded). Some clones in this sample may be carry-over from other donors' samples.

The V gene is TRBV13, the J gene TRBJ2-7, with unresolved D. Germline CDR1 PRHDT, CDR2 FYEKMQ (reference sequence). Deletions cut 1 base from V and 5 bases from J, with 6 bases between. This CDR3 is built from 12 residues. The CDR3 region has the DNA TGTGCCAGCAGCTTAGAAGGGCACGAGCAGTACGTC. Amino acid sequence: CASSLEGHEQYV.

The table lists this clonotype with a few counts. The rearrangement links TRBV12-3 or TRBV12-4 to TRBJ1-5, with 11 nucleotides matching TRBD1. The CDR3 is 18 amino acids. V lost 5 bases and J lost 2; bases outside the gene matches: 11. CDR3 sequence: CASSASGQGAPGNQPQHF. CDR3 coding DNA: TGTGCCAGCAGTGCCTCTGGACAGGGGGCGCCTGGCAATCAGCCCCAGCATTTT.

This CDR3 reads CASSLRRRGDEKLFF. The CDR3, as DNA: TGTGCCAGCAGCTTAAGGCGGAGGGGTGATGAAAAACTGTTTTTT. The rearrangement uses TRBV7-6 and TRBJ1-4; D perhaps matches TRBD1 (5 bases). CDR1 is SGHVS, CDR2 FNYEAQ, per germline. The CDR3 runs to 15 residues. The V gene lost 2 bases and the J gene lost 6 bases, with 13 bases spanning the gap.

A few counts support this clonotype. The chain joins TRBV2 to TRBJ1-1, with 8 bases fitting TRBD1. The germline V gene has CDR1 SNHLY and CDR2 FYNNEI. The CDR3 loop spans 13 amino acids. The J segment lost 3 bases and the V segment lost 9 bases, leaving 6 bases of the junction unmatched. The CDR3 DNA reads TGTGCCAGTCAGGGGGCCTGGGACACTGAAGCTTTCTTT. Residues: CASQGAWDTEAFF.

In nucleotides, the CDR3 is TGTGCCAGCACCCAATTCGATTCACCTCGGAATGAGCAGTTCTTC. Its protein product is CASTQFDSPRNEQFF. The chain couples TRBV9 to TRBJ2-1, with D uncertain. Germline CDR1 reads SGDLS; CDR2 reads YYNGEE. Deletions cut 6 bases from V and 7 bases from J, with 20 bases between. This CDR3 has 15 residues.

The chain links TRBV6-5 to TRBJ1-4; D ambiguous. V was cut by 2 bases and J by 6 bases, with 10 bases left in between. Germline CDR1 and CDR2: MNHEY and SVGAGI. This CDR3 region has 14 residues. CDR3 sequence reads: CASSYNLGDEKLFF. The CDR3 DNA sequence: TGTGCCAGCAGTTACAACCTTGGGGATGAAAAACTGTTTTTT.

J is TRBJ2-3 and V is TRBV7-2; D gene ambiguous. The CDR3 spans 15 residues. The germline CDR1 and CDR2 sequences are SGHTA and FQGNSA. CDR3 loop: CVSSLLGYFTDTQYF. DNA of the CDR3: TGTGTCAGTAGCTTACTTGGGTACTTCACTGATACGCAGTATTTT.

The chain is built from TRBV5-4 and TRBJ2-2, with a weak D call TRBD1 (6 bases). Germline assignment: CDR1 SGHNT and CDR2 YYREEE (reference sequence). V was clipped by 3 bases and J by 3 bases, with 15 bases between them. CDR3 size: 16 residues. In nucleotides, the CDR3 is TGTGCCAGCAGCTCACCCTCAGGGGTGGACACCGGGGAGCTGTTTTTT. It specifies CASSSPSGVDTGELFF. Filled out from reference TRBV5-4 and TRBJ2-2, the complete variable domain reads ETGVTQSPTHLIKTRGQQVTLRCSSQSGHNTVSWYQQALGQGPQFIFQYYREEENGRGNFPPRFSGLQFPNYSSELNVNALELDDSALYLCASSSPSGVDTGELFFGEGSRLTVL.

The V call is TRBV6-2 or TRBV6-3, the J call TRBJ1-5; D unresolved. This CDR3 is built from 12 residues. Looked up from germline, CDR1 is MNHEY and CDR2 is SVGEGT. V was cut by 5 bases and J by 8 bases, with 10 bases left in between. CDR3 sequence: CASSLGLEPQHF. The CDR3 DNA is TGTGCCAGCAGTCTAGGGCTGGAGCCCCAGCATTTT.

This chain connects TRBV27 to TRBJ1-6; no reliable D call. The germline V gene encodes CDR1 MNHEY and CDR2 SMNVEV (reference sequence). Trimming shortened V by 7 bases and J by 1 base, and 11 bases separated the two germline ends. This CDR3 comprises 15 residues. The CDR3 nucleotides are TGTGCCAGCACCCCGGGAGGATCCTATAATTCACCCCTCCACTTT. It translates to CASTPGGSYNSPLHF.

In its sample, this clonotype was seen a few times. J is TRBJ2-2 and V is TRBV12-3 or TRBV12-4; 7 positions match TRBD1. The CDR3 is made up of 16 amino acids. V gave up 3 bases and J gave up 3 bases; unmatched junction bases: 7. DNA of the CDR3: TGTGCCAGCAGTTTTGACAGGGAGTGGGACACCGGGGAGCTGTTTTTT. This gives the protein CASSFDREWDTGELFF.

The chain combines TRBV7-6 with TRBJ1-2; D not resolved. Looked up from germline, CDR1 is SGHVS and CDR2 is FNYEAQ. CDR3 length: 12 residues. Trimming took off 4 bases at V and 14 bases at J, with 17 bases between the two ends. The CDR3 nucleotides are TGTGCCAGCAGCTCACTGACCGCACCGAAAACCTTC. This sequence encodes CASSSLTAPKTF.

The chain combines TRBV6-2 or TRBV6-3 with TRBJ2-7; the D gene could be TRBD1 or TRBD2 (5 bases each). The CDR3 runs 14 residues. In germline, CDR1 is MNHEY, CDR2 SVGEGT. V dropped 8 bases and J dropped 7 bases, with 21 bases sitting between them. CDR3 protein: CASRGSDRFREQYV. CDR3 nucleotides: TGTGCCAGCCGTGGGAGTGACAGATTCCGAGAGCAGTACGTC.

This clonotype was detected many times. The rearrangement joins TRBV7-8 to TRBJ2-3; 16 bases match TRBD2. This CDR3 contains 19 residues. Germline V CDR1 and CDR2: SGHVS, FQNEAQ. With 2 bases clipped from V and 2 bases from J, the junction kept 7 bases outside the gene matches. The CDR3 bases are TGTGCCAGCAGCTTACCGGGACTAGCGGGGGGGCTTTCCACAGATACGCAGTATTTT. This sequence encodes CASSLPGLAGGLSTDTQYF.

This clonotype was seen only once. CDR3 protein: CASSYSGQGPEQYF. The CDR3 bases are TGTGCCAGCAGTTACTCCGGACAGGGTCCCGAGCAGTACTTC. The J gene is TRBJ2-7, the V gene TRBV6-1; 8 bases map to TRBD1. The CDR3 sequence is 14 residues long. V shed 5 bases and J 6 bases; nucleotides not matched to a gene: 9. The germline gives CDR1 MNHNS, CDR2 SASEGT.

The rearrangement joins TRBV19 to TRBJ1-2, with TRBD1 identical over 12 bases. The CDR3 runs 17 residues. Trimming cost V 6 bases and J 8 bases; bases outside gene matches: 16. Germline CDR1 and CDR2: LNHDA and SQIVND (reference sequence). This chain's CDR3 is CASSLPGTGGGRTGYTF. CDR3 nucleotide sequence: TGTGCCAGTAGCCTACCCGGGACAGGGGGCGGTCGAACGGGCTACACCTTC.

This chain joins TRBV10-3 and TRBJ2-3, with TRBD2 identical over 7 bases. This CDR3 is 14 amino acids long. V was pared by 11 bases and J by 0 bases, with 8 bases of the junction left unmatched. Germline values: CDR1 ENHRY, CDR2 SYGVKD. As DNA, the CDR3 is TGTGCCTGCGGTCCGGGGGGAAGCACAGATACGCAGTATTTT. Translated: CACGPGGSTDTQYF.

This chain connects TRBV27 to TRBJ2-1; D is possibly TRBD1 or TRBD2 (5 bases each). This CDR3 is built from 15 residues. CDR1 MNHEY and CDR2 SMNVEV come from the germline V gene (reference sequence). V gave up 5 bases and J gave up 6 bases, with 17 bases separating them. CDR3: CASSTTGTVFNEQFF. CDR3 sequence (DNA): TGTGCCAGCAGTACTACCGGGACGGTCTTCAATGAGCAGTTCTTC.

In this sample, this clonotype turned up a few times. The chain uses TRBV20-1 and TRBJ2-7; D may be TRBD1 (6 bases). CDR3 length: 14 residues. Trimming took 4 bases from V and 6 from J, leaving 19 bases between them. Germline CDR1 is DFQATT and CDR2 is SNEGSKA (reference sequence). The DNA for the CDR3 is TGCAGTGCTACGGGCTTTTGGACAGTATCCGAGCAGTACGTC. Its protein product is CSATGFWTVSEQYV.

This clonotype occurred a few times. This chain joins TRBV7-8 and TRBJ2-7; possible D gene TRBD1, 5 bases. Trimming removed 4 bases at V and 2 bases at J, with 12 bases between. Germline CDR1 and CDR2: SGHVS and FQNEAQ. CDR3 size: 14 residues. DNA for the CDR3: TGTGCCAGCAGCTCCAGAGACAGTACCTACGAGCAGTACTTC. Protein product: CASSSRDSTYEQYF.